This T cell receptor beta chain was identified during a study of CD8+ T cells in alopecia areata. Study conclusions and caveats: Sequence data from scalp samples additionally include resident alphabeta T cells of normal skin. TCR sharing across patients was less clear than in mice, possibly HLA-related.

As concerns this clone: Its target is not known.

RNA was extracted and reverse transcribed into cDNA as the sequencing template. TCRdb's copy holds only in-frame clones and misses some; the assay was immunoSEQ multiplex PCR. The sample records 65,000 to 100,000 clones, roughly 47% being singletons. Specimens obtained from alopecia areata patients comprised lesional scalp punch biopsies and peripheral blood. The sequence was obtained from a human donor with alopecia areata. Sequences were obtained from NKG2D-high CD8+ T cells sorted from blood.

CDR3 amino acids: CSVEDFGTTNTEAFF. The CDR3 nucleotides read TGCAGCGTTGAAGATTTCGGGACAACGAACACTGAAGCTTTCTTT. The rearrangement uses TRBV29-1 and TRBJ1-1; tentative D call: TRBD1 (6 bases). This CDR3 is 15 amino acids long. Germline V gene sequence: CDR1 SQVTM, CDR2 ANQGSEA. Trimming took 0 bases from V and 1 from J, leaving 12 bases between them.